This paragraph reports one T cell receptor (beta chain). One end of the junction does not line up with germline, which may come from a read error. Alongside a J-beta primer mix, a sample-barcoded 5' primer served in a second PCR lasting about 7 to 11 cycles. TCRdb recomputed calls from the 5' RACE reads with MiXCR, one row per CDR3 protein. The table lists around 700,000 distinct CDR3 sequences, more than 20% of them singletons, with under 10% in the top ten. The CDR3 contains 16 residues. CDR1 LGHNA and CDR2 YSLEER come from the germline V gene. This sample is drawn from a study of blood T cells in healthy people across ages. These data are also associated with another study on T cells of mothers and their children.

The sample consisted of blood. This TCR was sampled from a boy between 5 and 17 years old in good health. The chain combines TRBV4-3 with TRBJ2-6, with D hard to call. In nucleotides, the CDR3 is TGCGCCGGCAGCCAAGAGTCCGGTACAGGGGCCAACGTCCTGACTTTC. Its protein product is CAGSQESGTGANVLTF.